These 10 T cell receptor beta chains share one sample of origin, sequenced in a study of blood T cell repertoires in COVID-19. The protocol was immunoSEQ multiplex PCR, while the TCRdb copy is restricted to in-frame clones and leaves out a portion. There are about 240,000 clones in the sample; about four fifths occur only once, and over 8% lies in the top ten. What was sequenced was peripheral blood. Receptors originate from a woman of 80 years or more with acute or convalescent COVID-19.

The rearrangement uses TRBV6-5 and TRBJ2-3; weak D call: TRBD1 (5 bases). Germline lookup yields CDR1 MNHEY and CDR2 SVGAGI. The CDR3 contains 14 residues. The V gene lost 7 bases and the J gene lost 5 bases, with 16 bases spanning the gap. The CDR3 nucleotides are TGTGCCAGCACCGCCCGTGGGGCTATAGATACGCAGTATTTT. It yields the protein CASTARGAIDTQYF.

In this sample, this clone turned up a few times. The chain has TRBV5-6 and TRBJ1-6; 10 nucleotides line up with TRBD1. Trimming removed 8 bases from V and 9 bases from J; junction bases left unmatched: 5. CDR3 length: 13 amino acids. The germline V gene has CDR1 SGHDT and CDR2 YYEEEE. The CDR3 region is CASHGTGVSPLHF. The CDR3 DNA reads TGTGCCAGTCATGGGACAGGGGTTTCACCCCTCCACTTT.

A single count supports this clone. The gene calls are TRBV28 and TRBJ2-7; D might be TRBD1 (6 bases). The CDR3 is made up of 14 amino acids. V was trimmed by 3 bases and J by 3 bases, leaving 12 bases between them. Germline V gives CDR1 MDHEN, CDR2 SYDVKM. The DNA of the CDR3 is TGTGCCAGCAGTTTGGCACAGGGTTACTACGAGCAGTACTTC. Residues: CASSLAQGYYEQYF.

The V call is TRBV6-6, the J call TRBJ1-5; TRBD1 might be the D (6 bases). The V gene lost 5 bases and the J gene lost 2 bases, with 19 bases spanning the gap. The CDR3 totals 17 residues. Germline V CDR1 and CDR2: MNHNY, SVGAGI (reference sequence). CDR3 in amino acids: CASSPAVGAKGNQPQHF. The CDR3 coding sequence is TGTGCCAGCAGTCCTGCTGTGGGGGCGAAGGGCAATCAGCCCCAGCATTTT.

The CDR3 region is CASSFSAQSYEQYF. CDR3 nucleotides: TGTGCCAGCAGCTTTTCGGCACAGTCCTACGAGCAGTACTTC. V is TRBV7-9 and J is TRBJ2-7; the D is unclear. The CDR3 loop spans 14 amino acids. V was clipped by 3 bases and J by 1 base, with 10 bases between them. The germline V gene has CDR1 SEHNR and CDR2 FQNEAQ (reference sequence).

This clone was counted once. The chain carries TRBV5-4 and TRBJ2-3; perhaps TRBD2 as D (6 bases). Trimming stripped 6 bases from V and 2 bases from J, with 13 bases between. Germline V gene sequence: CDR1 SGHNT, CDR2 YYREEE (reference sequence). CDR3 length: 14 residues. The CDR3 reads CASKPGVLTDTQYF. In DNA, the CDR3 is TGTGCCAGCAAGCCGGGGGTCCTCACAGATACGCAGTATTTT. Drawing the rest from reference TRBV5-4 and TRBJ2-3, the complete variable domain is ETGVTQSPTHLIKTRGQQVTLRCSSQSGHNTVSWYQQALGQGPQFIFQYYREEENGRGNFPPRFSGLQFPNYSSELNVNALELDDSALYLCASKPGVLTDTQYFGPGTRLTVL.

In its sample, this clone was seen a few times. The V call is TRBV28, the J call TRBJ1-5, with 9 bases lining up with TRBD1. The CDR3 loop spans 13 amino acids. Losses at the gene ends were 6 bases for V and 9 bases for J; bases not matched to a gene: 6. Germline V CDR1 and CDR2: MDHEN, SYDVKM. This CDR3 reads CASRRDRVAPQHF. Here the CDR3 DNA reads TGTGCCAGCAGGCGGGACAGGGTGGCGCCCCAGCATTTT.

This clone came up a few times. The chain uses TRBV6-6 and TRBJ1-6; weak D call: TRBD1 (5 bases). CDR3 length equals 14 residues. From germline, CDR1 is MNHNY and CDR2 SVGAGI (reference sequence). V dropped 2 bases and J dropped 7 bases, with 9 bases sitting between them. The CDR3 is CASSYQGGNSPLHF. The CDR3 nucleotides read TGTGCCAGCAGTTACCAGGGTGGGAATTCACCCCTCCACTTT.

This rearrangement joins TRBV27 to TRBJ2-7; D may be TRBD2 (7 bases). The CDR3 loop spans 15 amino acids. V was pared by 5 bases and J by 9 bases, with 23 bases between. Germline V CDR1 and CDR2: MNHEY, SMNVEV (reference sequence). The CDR3 is CASSPEGLQGRGQYF. The CDR3 bases are TGTGCCAGCAGTCCGGAGGGACTACAGGGCCGTGGGCAGTACTTC.

The genes are TRBV7-9 and TRBJ2-2, with 8 bases aligning to TRBD1. CDR3 length: 14 amino acids. The trim removed 4 bases at V and 7 bases at J, leaving 5 bases unmatched. The germline CDR1 and CDR2 sequences are SEHNR and FQNEAQ (reference sequence). The DNA of the CDR3 is TGTGCCAGCAGCTCTCAGGGGGCGATCGGGGAGCTGTTTTTT. Its translation is CASSSQGAIGELFF.